Listed here is a single T cell receptor beta chain. Authors' processing steps: Amplified reference gene primers provided the basis for estimating nucleated cell counts. Using immunoSEQ multiplex PCR, the repertoire was profiled, and TCRdb retains in-frame clones only, with some absent. V, J and clone size reflect that table, while D and trimming were determined from the DNA. The table has around 25,000 clones, about nine tenths seen once; the top ten hold roughly 7.6%. The data are from a study of blood T cell repertoires in COVID-19. Study-wide context: Italy, Spain and the United States were the sources of the convalescent and acute COVID-19 samples.

V was shortened by 3 bases and J by 2 bases, with 7 bases between the two germline ends. The CDR3 length is 13 residues. The chain carries TRBV12-3 or TRBV12-4 and TRBJ1-1; D is unresolved. The clonotype was recovered from a human donor in a cohort sampled during active COVID-19. The sequencing input was peripheral blood. The CDR3 DNA sequence: TGTGCCAGCAGTTTTTTATTCAACACTGAAGCTTTCTTT. This sequence encodes CASSFLFNTEAFF.